This TCR beta chain was captured in a study of radiotherapy plus CTLA-4 blockade in lung cancer. Broader study findings: Response was reportedly best predicted by early blood T cell clone dynamics, with interferon-beta. Among blood TCR repertoires after radiotherapy plus ipilimumab, tumor-derived clones expanded.

Profiled with immunoSEQ multiplex PCR; TCRdb holds only in-frame clones, not every one. The sample lists roughly 100,000 clones; 82% were seen once. Those patients who had chemo-refractory metastatic non-small-cell lung cancer were given focal radiation along with CTLA-4 blockade through ipilimumab. Of note for this clone: As yet, its antigen is unknown.

The starting material was peripheral blood, obtained from a patient treated with radiotherapy plus ipilimumab. The clonotype comes from a human donor with non-small cell lung cancer that progressed on radiotherapy plus ipilimumab.

CDR3 DNA sequence: TGCGCCAGCAGCTTGGGCCCGAGCTCCTACAATGAGCAGTTCTTC. This codes for CASSLGPSSYNEQFF. The rearrangement uses TRBV5-1 and TRBJ2-1; D gene ambiguous. CDR1 and CDR2 from the germline V gene are SGHRS and YFSETQ. The CDR3 is 15 residues long. V was pared by 0 bases and J by 0 bases, with 7 bases between.